The 32 T cell receptor beta chains below come from one sample, sequenced in a study of cytomegalovirus exposure and HLA in healthy donors. PCR involved 60 Vbeta and 13 Jbeta primers. Assay: immunoSEQ multiplex PCR; the TCRdb copy retains only in-frame clones and omits some. The sample includes some 200,000 clones, approximately 70% of them seen just once. Sequenced: PBMCs. All receptors come from a man aged 40-55 years in good health and CMV-seropositive.

The rearrangement links TRBV5-1 to TRBJ1-4; a possible D gene is TRBD1 (5 bases). CDR1 and CDR2 (germline): SGHRS, YFSETQ. The CDR3 loop spans 14 amino acids. With 4 bases removed from V and 0 bases from J, the gap between germline ends came to 7 bases. CDR3 region: CASSQTATNEKLFF. In DNA, the CDR3 is TGCGCCAGCAGCCAGACAGCAACTAATGAAAAACTGTTTTTT.

The CDR3 loop is CASSHGTPVSEKLFF. The DNA of the CDR3 is TGTGCCAGCAGCCACGGGACTCCGGTTAGTGAAAAACTGTTTTTT. V is TRBV7-9 and J is TRBJ1-4; maybe TRBD1 (5 bases). CDR3 size: 15 residues. V was clipped by 5 bases and J by 7 bases, with 17 bases between them. CDR1 and CDR2 (germline): SEHNR, FQNEAQ (reference sequence).

The chain has TRBV6-1 and TRBJ1-2; tentative D call: TRBD1 (6 bases). The CDR3 has 13 amino acids. CDR1 and CDR2 from the germline V gene are MNHNS and SASEGT. The V end lost 3 bases, the J end lost 8 bases, and 13 bases lay between the germline ends. In nucleotides, the CDR3 is TGTGCCAGCAGTGATAAACCAGGGACAGGCTACACCTTC. As protein: CASSDKPGTGYTF.

The chain has TRBV28 and TRBJ1-4; perhaps TRBD1 as D (5 bases). CDR1 and CDR2 from the germline V gene are MDHEN and SYDVKM. The CDR3 extends over 15 amino acids. The V end lost 4 bases, the J end lost 6 bases, and 15 bases lay between the germline ends. CDR3 residues: CASSSAGTVDEKLFF. CDR3 nucleotides: TGTGCCAGCAGTTCCGCAGGGACTGTGGATGAAAAACTGTTTTTT.

This chain joins TRBV5-1 and TRBJ2-1; the match to TRBD1 covers 7 bases. Germline loops: CDR1 SGHRS, CDR2 YFSETQ. The CDR3 spans 14 residues. The J segment lost 8 bases and the V segment lost 4 bases, leaving 9 bases of the junction unmatched. The CDR3 sequence: CASSRDRVGHEQFF. Written as DNA, the CDR3 is TGCGCCAGCAGCCGTGACAGGGTCGGCCATGAGCAGTTCTTC.

V usage is TRBV9 and J usage is TRBJ1-1, with 7 bases fitting TRBD1. Germline-derived CDR1 and CDR2 are SGDLS and YYNGEE. The CDR3 runs 14 residues. V shed 3 bases and J 5 bases; nucleotides not matched to a gene: 7. The DNA of the CDR3 is TGTGCCAGCAGCGCCATTTCCAGGGGGACTGAAGCTTTCTTT. Protein sequence: CASSAISRGTEAFF. Full variable domain (rest looked up from reference TRBV9 and TRBJ1-1): DSGVTQTPKHLITATGQRVTLRCSPRSGDLSVYWYQQSLDQGLQFLIQYYNGEERAKGNILERFSAQQFPDLHSELNLSSLELGDSALYFCASSAISRGTEAFFGQGTRLTVV.

This chain joins TRBV9 and TRBJ1-3; no firm D call. The CDR3 length is 15 residues. CDR1 SGDLS and CDR2 YYNGEE come from the germline V gene. V gave up 4 bases and J gave up 2 bases, with 13 bases separating them. CDR3 amino acids: CASSPWAQTGNTIYF. The CDR3 DNA sequence: TGTGCCAGCAGCCCCTGGGCGCAGACTGGAAACACCATATATTTT.

A single count supports this clone. For the CDR3, the DNA is TGTGCCAGCAGCTTAGACAGCTCCAAAAACATTCAGTACTTC. Its translation is CASSLDSSKNIQYF. The V gene is TRBV7-9, the J gene TRBJ2-4; D unresolved. This CDR3 region has 14 residues. Germline CDR1 is SEHNR and CDR2 is FQNEAQ (reference sequence). Trimming took off 1 base at V and 2 bases at J, with 6 bases between the two ends.

The chain combines TRBV7-6 with TRBJ2-5; TRBD1 matches 7 bases. The J call may not be correct, given that the DNA end is closer to TRBJ2-7. The germline CDR1 and CDR2 sequences are SGHVS and FNYEAQ. The CDR3 spans 15 residues. CDR3 in amino acids: CASSLYRGSSYEQYF. CDR3 bases: TGTGCCAGCAGCTTATACAGGGGCTCCTCCTACGAGCAGTACTTC.

This clone was observed once. V is TRBV19 and J is TRBJ1-6, with 11 nucleotides matching TRBD1. The germline CDR1 and CDR2 sequences are LNHDA and SQIVND (reference sequence). The CDR3 is 15 amino acids. V was clipped by 4 bases and J by 10 bases; unmatched bases: 6. CDR3 in amino acids: CASSTWTGGSSPLHF. In DNA form, the CDR3 reads TGTGCCAGTAGTACATGGACAGGGGGCTCGTCACCCCTCCACTTT.

The chain couples TRBV6-4 to TRBJ2-4; D is perhaps TRBD2 (5 bases). In germline, CDR1 is MRHNA, CDR2 SNTAGT. This CDR3 has 20 amino acids. Between the trimmed V and J ends, which lost 7 bases and 1 base, there was a span of 29 bases. The CDR3 DNA reads as TGTGCCAGCACCCCGAGGCTAGGCGGGTTTCGGAGTGTGGCCAAAAACATTCAGTACTTC. It is translated as CASTPRLGGFRSVAKNIQYF.

Only one count was recorded for this clone. The V gene is TRBV19, the J gene TRBJ1-5, with D tentatively TRBD1 (6 bases). The germline V gene has CDR1 LNHDA and CDR2 SQIVND (reference sequence). V dropped 7 bases and J dropped 3 bases, with 13 bases sitting between them. CDR3 length equals 14 residues. CDR3 in DNA: TGTGCCAGTATCCCCGGGGGGCACAATCAGCCCCAGCATTTT. Translated, it gives CASIPGGHNQPQHF.

With regard to this clone: The same CDR3 also results from other DNA sequences found in this sample. J is TRBJ2-3 and V is TRBV7-3; 10 bases agree with TRBD2. The V gene's germline CDR1 is SGHTA and CDR2 FQGTGA. This CDR3 has 16 residues. V was clipped by 5 bases and J by 6 bases; unmatched bases: 11. Here the CDR3 reads CASSALGSGGADTQYF. The CDR3 DNA reads as TGTGCCAGCAGCGCGCTTGGGAGCGGGGGGGCCGATACGCAGTATTTT. Based on the CDR3 plus reference TRBV7-3 and TRBJ2-3, the full variable domain is GAGVSQTPSNKVTEKGKYVELRCDPISGHTALYWYRQSLGQGPEFLIYFQGTGAADDSGLPNDRFFAVRPEGSVSTLKIQRTERGDSAVYLCASSALGSGGADTQYFGPGTRLTVL.

The V gene is TRBV7-8, the J gene TRBJ1-5; TRBD1 is a possible D gene (6 bases). CDR1 is SGHVS and CDR2 is FQNEAQ in the germline V gene. The ends were cut back, 5 bases at V and 7 bases at J, with 15 bases in the middle. The CDR3 loop spans 14 amino acids. The CDR3 coding sequence is TGTGCCAGCAGCCAAATTTCAGGGGCCCAGCCCCAGCATTTT. This encodes CASSQISGAQPQHF.

J is TRBJ2-5 and V is TRBV5-1, with TRBD1 identical over 7 bases. This CDR3 spans 15 amino acids. The V gene's germline CDR1 is SGHRS and CDR2 YFSETQ. V gave up 4 bases and J gave up 5 bases; unmatched junction bases: 11. The CDR3 loop reads CASSPDRDRGETQYF. CDR3 coding DNA: TGCGCCAGCAGCCCCGACAGGGACAGAGGGGAGACCCAGTACTTC.

The sample holds a few counts of this clone. The chain uses TRBV10-3 and TRBJ2-2; D possibly corresponds to TRBD1 (6 bases). Looked up from germline, CDR1 is ENHRY and CDR2 is SYGVKD. V lost 5 bases and J 0 bases, leaving 19 bases between the germline ends. There are 18 residues in the CDR3. The DNA of the CDR3 is TGTGCCATCAGTCCGGACAGCCACGCATATTCGAACACCGGGGAGCTGTTTTTT. Its translation is CAISPDSHAYSNTGELFF.

The rearrangement uses TRBV9 and TRBJ2-1; the D is unclear. Trimming cost V 2 bases and J 0 bases, with 12 bases left between them. Germline V gene data show CDR1 as SGDLS and CDR2 as YYNGEE. CDR3 size: 16 residues. CDR3 amino acids: CASSVNGLSSYNEQFF. DNA for the CDR3: TGTGCCAGCAGCGTTAATGGGCTTAGCTCCTACAATGAGCAGTTCTTC.

This clone was seen more than once but under ten times. The V call is TRBV9, the J call TRBJ2-1; the match to TRBD2 covers 14 bases. The V gene end was trimmed by 0 bases and the J gene end by 11 bases; junction bases not matched to a gene: 4. Germline CDR1 SGDLS, CDR2 YYNGEE. This CDR3 is built from 15 residues. DNA for the CDR3: TGTGCCAGCAGCGTAGGACTAGCGGGGGGGGAGCAGCAGTTCTTC. Its protein is CASSVGLAGGEQQFF.

The gene calls are TRBV5-1 and TRBJ1-2; D is undetermined. The CDR3 runs to 14 residues. V was clipped by 7 bases and J by 3 bases, with 16 bases between them. CDR1 is SGHRS and CDR2 is YFSETQ in the germline V gene. Written as DNA, the CDR3 is TGCGCCAGCGGCACCGGGGAACAGTACTATGGCTACACCTTC. It specifies CASGTGEQYYGYTF.

This clone was found a few times. The genes are TRBV5-1 and TRBJ1-1; no reliable D call. Germline assignment: CDR1 SGHRS and CDR2 YFSETQ. V shed 0 bases and J shed 1 base, with 10 bases lying between them. The CDR3 covers 15 residues. The CDR3 loop is CASSLDDLANTEAFF. The CDR3 DNA reads as TGCGCCAGCAGCTTGGACGATTTGGCGAACACTGAAGCTTTCTTT.

V gene TRBV18 combines with J gene TRBJ2-7; no clear D. Trimming took 3 bases from V and 0 from J, leaving 9 bases between them. The germline gives CDR1 KGHSH, CDR2 LQKENI. There are 14 residues in the CDR3. The CDR3 DNA reads as TGTGCCAGCTCACCCTTAAAGAGCTCCTACGAGCAGTACTTC. Its translation: CASSPLKSSYEQYF.

Here the CDR3 DNA reads TGTGCCAGCAGTCCCCCGGGACAGGGGAGGAATTCACCCCTCCACTTT. This sequence encodes CASSPPGQGRNSPLHF. This rearrangement joins TRBV28 to TRBJ1-6; 10 bases agree with TRBD1. Looked up from germline, CDR1 is MDHEN and CDR2 is SYDVKM. J was trimmed by 7 bases and V by 5 bases; bases with no gene match: 8. The CDR3 is 16 amino acids.

This clone occurred once. This sequence joins TRBV14 and TRBJ1-2, with D uncertain. Per the germline V gene, CDR1 is SGHDN and CDR2 is FVKESK. This CDR3 has 15 residues. V was clipped by 1 base and J by 5 bases, with 14 bases between them. CDR3 in DNA: TGTGCCAGCAGCCAAGTAGACTCCGGGAGGTATGGCTACACCTTC. It codes for CASSQVDSGRYGYTF.

This clone was counted only a few times. The chain is built from TRBV6-5 and TRBJ1-1; D may be TRBD1 (6 bases). The V gene's germline CDR1 is MNHEY and CDR2 SVGAGI. The CDR3 has 14 residues. Trimming pared 4 bases from V and 1 base from J, leaving 10 bases between. CDR3 DNA sequence: TGTGCCAGCAGTTCCTGGGACAAGAACACTGAAGCTTTCTTT. The encoded protein is CASSSWDKNTEAFF.

This clone was picked up a small number of times. V gene TRBV19 combines with J gene TRBJ2-5; tentative D call: TRBD2 (5 bases). Trimming removed 4 bases at V and 5 bases at J, with 20 bases between. Germline CDR1 reads LNHDA; CDR2 reads SQIVND (reference sequence). This CDR3 comprises 16 residues. The CDR3 sequence is CASSTARTALGETQYF. CDR3 coding DNA: TGTGCCAGTAGTACCGCCAGGACTGCGCTAGGGGAGACCCAGTACTTC. The full variable domain, completed using reference TRBV19 and TRBJ2-5, is DGGITQSPKYLFRKEGQNVTLSCEQNLNHDAMYWYRQDPGQGLRLIYYSQIVNDFQKGDIAEGYSVSREKKESFPLTVTSAQKNPTAFYLCASSTARTALGETQYFGPGTRLLVL.

This chain uses TRBV7-2 with TRBJ2-2, with 8 bases lining up with TRBD2. CDR1 and CDR2 from the germline V gene are SGHTA and FQGNSA. The CDR3 sequence is 16 residues long. V lost 5 bases to trimming and J lost 0 bases; unmatched junction nucleotides: 5. The CDR3 region has the DNA TGTGCCAGCAGCGCGTTAGCGGGGTCGAACACCGGGGAGCTGTTTTTT. It translates to CASSALAGSNTGELFF.

This clone was counted only a few times. The CDR3 sequence: CASTPETGWYGYTF. CDR3 coding DNA: TGTGCCAGCACTCCAGAGACAGGGTGGTATGGCTACACCTTC. The chain is built from TRBV2 and TRBJ1-2; 7 nucleotides match TRBD1. CDR3 length: 14 residues. V gave up 7 bases and J gave up 5 bases; unmatched junction bases: 10. Germline assignment: CDR1 SNHLY and CDR2 FYNNEI.

The gene calls are TRBV5-1 and TRBJ2-3; D gene unclear. Per germline, CDR1 SGHRS and CDR2 YFSETQ. The CDR3 has 13 amino acids. The germline V and J ends were trimmed by 5 bases and 4 bases, with 11 bases remaining between them. Written as DNA, the CDR3 is TGCGCCAGCAGTTCGCGGTGGCCAGATACGCAGTATTTT. Its protein product is CASSSRWPDTQYF.

The chain is built from TRBV6-5 and TRBJ2-2; tentative D call: TRBD1 (5 bases). Trimming shortened V by 0 bases and J by 7 bases, and 6 bases separated the two germline ends. CDR3 length: 13 residues. The germline CDR1 and CDR2 sequences are MNHEY and SVGAGI. CDR3 region: CASSYSDSGELFF. Written as DNA, the CDR3 is TGTGCCAGCAGTTACTCAGACAGCGGGGAGCTGTTTTTT.

The rearrangement links TRBV19 to TRBJ1-1, with unresolved D. The CDR3 loop spans 13 amino acids. CDR1 LNHDA and CDR2 SQIVND come from the germline V gene (reference sequence). V lost 1 base, J lost 1 base, and 4 bases lay in between. CDR3 protein: CASSIGANTEAFF. The CDR3 DNA follows: TGTGCCAGTAGTATAGGAGCGAACACTGAAGCTTTCTTT.

The chain carries TRBV2 and TRBJ2-1; 11 bases map to TRBD2. Germline V gene data show CDR1 as SNHLY and CDR2 as FYNNEI. This CDR3 region has 20 residues. The V and J ends lost 6 bases and 5 bases, in that order; junction bases with no gene match: 21. The CDR3, as DNA: TGTGCCAGCAGCCCCGGGTTGCTAGCGGGGGGAACTCGAAAGAACAATGAGCAGTTCTTC. Its translation is CASSPGLLAGGTRKNNEQFF. The full variable domain, completed using reference TRBV2 and TRBJ2-1, is EPEVTQTPSHQVTQMGQEVILRCVPISNHLYFYWYRQILGQKVEFLVSFYNNEISEKSEIFDDQFSVERPDGSNFTLKIRSTKLEDSAMYFCASSPGLLAGGTRKNNEQFFGPGTRLTVL.

The chain joins TRBV5-6 to TRBJ2-3, with TRBD2 identical over 10 bases. Trimming took 0 bases from V and 2 from J; bases not matched to a gene: 3. This CDR3 comprises 16 residues. Germline V gives CDR1 SGHDT, CDR2 YYEEEE. In DNA, the CDR3 is TGTGCCAGCAGCTTGGGGCTAGCGGGGGCCACAGATACGCAGTATTTT. It encodes CASSLGLAGATDTQYF.